Listed below are T cell receptor beta chains from one sample, sequenced in a study of T cell repertoires in cytomegalovirus infection. TCRdb reanalysed the reads using MiXCR and keeps one entry per CDR3 protein. The data contain hundreds of thousands of distinct CDR3 sequences, about 11% of them seen just once; the ten biggest clones take up more than 8.5%. The sample taken for sequencing was PBMCs. The source is a human donor in good health (CMV status not recorded). Some clones in this sample may be carry-over from other donors' samples. CDR3s include the opening cysteine and the closing phenylalanine or tryptophan. The order of the fields is J gene, V gene, D gene, CDR3 length, clone size, CDR3 protein, CDR3 DNA. D genes are given only for firm matches. The size of a clone is reported for some rows only, either as once, few or many, or as a class for expanded clones.

J: TRBJ2-1; V: TRBV7-2; D: TRBD2; length: 13; size: many; CDR3: CASSSGGRGEQFF; DNA: TGTGCCAGCAGCTCCGGCGGGAGAGGTGAGCAGTTCTTC
J: TRBJ2-1; V: TRBV7-9; D: NA; length: 12; size: many; CDR3: CASSLQTNEQFF; DNA: TGTGCCAGCAGCTTACAGACCAATGAGCAGTTCTTC
J: TRBJ1-2; V: TRBV30; D: NA; length: 12; size: NA; CDR3: CAWSVPPEAGTF; DNA: TGTGCCTGGAGTGTACCTCCCGAGGCAGGTACCTTC
J: TRBJ2-1; V: TRBV2; D: TRBD1; length: 12; size: many; CDR3: CASSEGTGERFF; DNA: TGTGCCAGCAGCGAGGGGACAGGGGAACGGTTCTTC
J: TRBJ2-1; V: TRBV2; D: TRBD2; length: 15; size: NA; CDR3: CASSRRGVLYNEQFF; DNA: TGTGCCAGCAGTCGGCGGGGGGTCCTTTACAATGAGCAGTTCTTC
J: TRBJ1-6; V: TRBV18; D: NA; length: 14; size: NA; CDR3: CASSPGTAHSPLHF; DNA: TGTGCCAGCTCACCAGGGACTGCCCATTCACCCCTCCACTTT
J: TRBJ2-1; V: TRBV28; D: TRBD1; length: 15; size: few; CDR3: CASSSGQVIDNEQFF; DNA: TGTGCCAGCAGTTCGGGACAGGTCATCGACAATGAGCAGTTCTTC
J: TRBJ2-7; V: TRBV7-2; D: TRBD2; length: 17; size: many; CDR3: CASSLAFTRLAAYEQYF; DNA: TGTGCCAGCAGCTTAGCGTTCACTAGGCTAGCGGCCTACGAGCAGTACTTC
J: TRBJ2-7; V: TRBV3-1; D: NA; length: 14; size: NA; CDR3: CASSQEVQGRPPRF; DNA: TGTGCCAGCAGCCAAGAGGTACAGGGGAGGCCCCCTCGTTTT
J: TRBJ2-3; V: TRBV20-1; D: NA; length: 15; size: few; CDR3: CSARDKRVVVDTQYF; DNA: TGCAGTGCTAGAGATAAGCGGGTAGTGGTAGATACGCAGTATTTT
J: TRBJ1-4; V: TRBV7-9; D: NA; length: 14; size: NA; CDR3: CASSLGRDAEKLFF; DNA: TGTGCCAGCAGCTTGGGCAGGGACGCCGAAAAACTGTTTTTT
J: TRBJ2-1; V: TRBV12-3/TRBV12-4; D: NA; length: 15; size: many; CDR3: CASRDTGTQYNEQFF; DNA: TGTGCCAGCAGGGATACCGGGACGCAGTACAATGAGCAGTTCTTC
J: TRBJ1-2; V: TRBV5-6; D: NA; length: 11; size: many; CDR3: CASKGYHGYTF; DNA: TGTGCCAGCAAAGGCTACCATGGCTACACCTTC
J: TRBJ1-1; V: TRBV10-3; D: NA; length: 12; size: many; CDR3: CAISATGTEAFF; DNA: TGTGCCATCAGTGCGACGGGCACTGAAGCTTTCTTT
J: TRBJ2-1; V: TRBV7-6; D: NA; length: 12; size: many; CDR3: CASSVGPREQFF; DNA: TGTGCCAGCAGCGTGGGACCCCGGGAGCAGTTCTTC
J: TRBJ2-3; V: TRBV20-1; D: TRBD2; length: 17; size: many; CDR3: CSAGGRRAGTSRDTQYF; DNA: TGCAGTGCTGGAGGTCGGCGAGCGGGGACCTCCAGAGATACGCAGTATTTT
J: TRBJ2-3; V: TRBV2; D: TRBD2; length: 18; size: many; CDR3: CASSESQTSGSSTDTQYF; DNA: TGTGCCAGCAGTGAATCCCAGACTAGCGGATCTAGCACAGATACGCAGTATTTT
J: TRBJ1-4; V: TRBV15; D: NA; length: 15; size: many; CDR3: CATSREGSYNEKLFF; DNA: TGTGCCACCAGCAGAGAGGGCAGCTATAATGAAAAACTGTTTTTT
J: TRBJ2-7; V: TRBV24-1; D: TRBD1; length: 15; size: NA; CDR3: CATSDPGQGDYEQYF; DNA: TGTGCCACCAGTGACCCGGGACAGGGGGACTACGAGCAGTACTTC
J: TRBJ1-2; V: TRBV16; D: NA; length: 15; size: few; CDR3: CASSQSRLEYYGYTF; DNA: TGTGCCAGCAGCCAATCTCGGTTAGAGTACTATGGCTACACCTTC
J: TRBJ2-3; V: TRBV7-9; D: TRBD2; length: 16; size: many; CDR3: CASSILLAGSTDTQYF; DNA: TGTGCCAGCAGCATCCTACTAGCGGGGTCTACAGATACGCAGTATTTT
J: TRBJ2-2; V: TRBV7-2; D: NA; length: 13; size: many; CDR3: CASSLQGTGELFF; DNA: TGTGCCAGCAGCTTACAGGGAACCGGGGAGCTGTTTTTT
J: TRBJ2-2; V: TRBV12-3/TRBV12-4; D: NA; length: 15; size: many; CDR3: CASSMGAPNTGELFF; DNA: TGTGCCAGCAGCATGGGAGCCCCGAACACCGGGGAGCTGTTTTTT
J: TRBJ1-1; V: TRBV6-6; D: NA; length: 13; size: many; CDR3: CASSHLLGTEAFF; DNA: TGTGCCAGCAGTCACCTATTGGGCACTGAAGCTTTCTTT
J: TRBJ2-7; V: TRBV12-3/TRBV12-4; D: NA; length: 13; size: many; CDR3: CASTLARSYEQYF; DNA: TGTGCCAGCACTTTGGCGCGCTCCTACGAGCAGTACTTC
J: TRBJ2-1; V: TRBV9; D: TRBD2; length: 16; size: NA; CDR3: CASSAPERGARNEQFF; DNA: TGTGCCAGCAGCGCCCCTGAGCGGGGGGCTCGGAATGAGCAGTTCTTC
J: TRBJ1-6; V: TRBV7-2; D: TRBD1; length: 15; size: many; CDR3: CASSTRDRGDSPLHF; DNA: TGTGCCAGCAGCACCCGGGACAGGGGCGATTCACCCCTCCACTTT
J: TRBJ1-5; V: TRBV10-3; D: TRBD1; length: 14; size: NA; CDR3: CAISETGGRQPQHF; DNA: TGTGCCATCAGTGAAACAGGGGGCCGGCAGCCCCAGCATTTT
J: TRBJ2-6; V: TRBV20-1; D: NA; length: 14; size: many; CDR3: CSARGSSGANVLTF; DNA: TGCAGTGCTAGGGGAAGCTCTGGGGCCAACGTCCTGACTTTC
J: TRBJ2-3; V: TRBV6-5; D: TRBD1; length: 16; size: many; CDR3: CASSWTRGIGTDTQYF; DNA: TGTGCCAGCAGTTGGACCAGGGGGATCGGCACAGATACGCAGTATTTT
J: TRBJ2-1; V: TRBV15; D: NA; length: 14; size: NA; CDR3: CATSRDPELNEQFF; DNA: TGTGCCACCAGCAGAGATCCTGAACTCAATGAGCAGTTCTTC
J: TRBJ1-6; V: TRBV11-2; D: NA; length: 15; size: many; CDR3: CASSLDGQFGSPLHF; DNA: TGTGCCAGCAGCTTAGACGGACAGTTCGGATCACCCCTCCACTTT
J: TRBJ2-4; V: TRBV2; D: TRBD1; length: 16; size: few; CDR3: CASRRGQDLAKNIQYF; DNA: TGTGCCAGCAGGCGGGGACAGGACCTAGCCAAAAACATTCAGTACTTC
J: TRBJ2-7; V: TRBV5-5; D: TRBD2; length: 18; size: NA; CDR3: CASSLAGGGDDRTYEQYF; DNA: TGTGCCAGCAGCTTGGCGGGCGGGGGGGACGATCGTACGTACGAGCAGTACTTC
J: TRBJ2-5; V: TRBV19; D: NA; length: 14; size: NA; CDR3: CASSIADRQETQYF; DNA: TGTGCCAGTAGTATTGCGGACAGACAAGAGACCCAGTACTTC
J: TRBJ1-5; V: TRBV12-3/TRBV12-4; D: TRBD1; length: 16; size: many; CDR3: CASRRGGQGVVQPQHF; DNA: TGTGCCAGCAGGAGGGGGGGACAGGGGGTTGTTCAGCCCCAGCATTTT
J: TRBJ2-7; V: TRBV7-9; D: NA; length: 15; size: many; CDR3: CASSPKTGRSYEQYF; DNA: TGTGCCAGCAGCCCAAAGACAGGGAGGTCCTACGAGCAGTACTTC